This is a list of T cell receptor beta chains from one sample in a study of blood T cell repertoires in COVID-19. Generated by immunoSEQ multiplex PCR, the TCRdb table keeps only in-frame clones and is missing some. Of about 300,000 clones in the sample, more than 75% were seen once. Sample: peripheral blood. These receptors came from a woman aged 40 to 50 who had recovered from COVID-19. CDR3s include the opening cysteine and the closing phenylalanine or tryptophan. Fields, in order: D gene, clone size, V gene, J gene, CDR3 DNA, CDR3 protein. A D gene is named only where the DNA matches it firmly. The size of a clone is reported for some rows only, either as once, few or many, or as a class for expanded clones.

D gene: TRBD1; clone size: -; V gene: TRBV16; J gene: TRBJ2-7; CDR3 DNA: TGTGCCAGCAGCCAAGTTGGGACAGGGAGGAACGAGCAGTACTTC; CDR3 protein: CASSQVGTGRNEQYF
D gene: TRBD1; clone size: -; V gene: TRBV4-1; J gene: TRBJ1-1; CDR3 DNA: TGCGCCAGCAGCCGGGGACAGGGAAGGGGGTACACTGAAGCTTTCTTT; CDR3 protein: CASSRGQGRGYTEAFF
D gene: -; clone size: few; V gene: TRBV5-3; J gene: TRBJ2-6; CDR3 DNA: TGTGCCAGAAGCTTGGTCGGGGGCTCTGGGGCCAACGTCCTGACTTTC; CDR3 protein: CARSLVGGSGANVLTF
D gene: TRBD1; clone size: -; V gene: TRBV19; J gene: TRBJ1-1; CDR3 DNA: TGTGCCAGTAGTATAGTGGTAAGGCAGGGGGGCCTGGTCTCTGAAGCTTTCTTT; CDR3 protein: CASSIVVRQGGLVSEAFF
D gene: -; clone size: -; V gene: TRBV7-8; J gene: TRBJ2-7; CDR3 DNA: TGTGCCAGCAGCTTAGCTCGTTCACCGGGAGACTACGAGCAGTACTTC; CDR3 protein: CASSLARSPGDYEQYF
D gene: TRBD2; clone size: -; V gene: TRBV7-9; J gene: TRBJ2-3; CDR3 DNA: TGTGCCAGCAGCTTAGGCTCGGTAAGCGGGGGCCGAGATACGCAGTATTTT; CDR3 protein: CASSLGSVSGGRDTQYF
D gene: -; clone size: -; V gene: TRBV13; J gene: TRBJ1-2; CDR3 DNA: TGTGCCAGCAGTCCAAACAGACAGTTCCATGGCTACACCTTC; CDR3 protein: CASSPNRQFHGYTF
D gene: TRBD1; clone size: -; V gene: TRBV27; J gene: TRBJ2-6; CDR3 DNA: TGTGCCAGCAGGACGATCGAGGACAGGGGTTCAGGGGCCAACGTCCTGACTTTC; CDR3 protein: CASRTIEDRGSGANVLTF
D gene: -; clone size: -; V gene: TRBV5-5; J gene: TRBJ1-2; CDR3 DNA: TGTGCCAGCAGCTTGGGGGGGCTGGACTATGGCTACACCTTC; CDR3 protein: CASSLGGLDYGYTF
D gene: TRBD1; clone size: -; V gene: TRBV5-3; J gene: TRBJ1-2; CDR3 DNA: TGTGCCAGAAGCTTGGAGGGGGACAGGGGGAGGAACTATGGCTACACCTTC; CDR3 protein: CARSLEGDRGRNYGYTF
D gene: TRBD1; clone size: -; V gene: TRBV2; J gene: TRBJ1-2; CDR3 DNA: TGTGCCAGCAGTGAATCCCCGGACAGGACCTATGGCTACACCTTC; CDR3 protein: CASSESPDRTYGYTF
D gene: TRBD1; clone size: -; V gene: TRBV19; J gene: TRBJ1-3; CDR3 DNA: TGTGCCAGTAGTACTCGGACAGGGGGCTGGTACACCATATATTTT; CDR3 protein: CASSTRTGGWYTIYF
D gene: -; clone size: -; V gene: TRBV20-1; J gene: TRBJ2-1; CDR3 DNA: TGCAGTGCTAGAGTGGTAGAACAGCAGTTCTTC; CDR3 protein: CSARVVEQQFF